This TCR beta chain was profiled in a study of breast tumors, draining lymph nodes, adjacent tissues. In TCRdb, the multiplex PCR reads were re-called with MiXCR into one record per CDR3 protein. Among fewer than 150,000 distinct CDR3 sequences, less than 25% were seen once, and the ten largest hold roughly 2%. This clonotype was recorded at least ten times. Its specificity is not known. Axillary draining lymph nodes of breast cancer patients supplied the node samples. The CDR3 covers 17 residues. In germline, CDR1 is WNHNN, CDR2 SYGVQD (reference sequence). Trimming cost V 0 bases and J 1 base; bases outside gene matches: 5. General study results and limits: Tumor repertoires ranked between lymph nodes and nontumor tissue in diversity, with V and J gene preferences. Most tumor T cells seemingly derive from lymph node, then expand in tumor. Tumor T cell lymph node origin was a supported hypothesis, not proven. Tumor and nontumor repertoires were significantly more similar in luminal-like than in basal-like breast cancer.

The sequence was obtained from a female donor with breast cancer. Some clones in this sample may be carry-over from other donors' samples. The specimen was axillary lymph node tissue. The J gene is TRBJ2-2, the V gene TRBV10-1, with 7 bases identical to TRBD1. The CDR3 here is CASSESLGQRNTGELFF. The CDR3 region has the DNA TGCGCCAGCAGTGAGTCACTGGGACAGAGGAACACCGGGGAGCTGTTTTTT.